This T cell receptor (beta chain) was captured in a study of human T cells and chemical hapten exposure (dated by TCRdb to 2020 to 2023). For the wider study: Libraries were pooled for sequencing, and per-sample TCR yields varied mainly because of small differences in library volumes within the pool. This study followed changes in the peripheral blood TCR repertoire in vivo during primary and secondary sensitization of alopecia patients to the hapten diphenylcyclopropenone (DPC). Each blood RNA sample was used to sequence both TCR alpha and TCR beta chains.

About this clonotype: Its antigen remains undetermined. Within one base of it there is no much larger clone, and no base qualities were kept.

The time point label of this sample denotes: healthy volunteer bleed at 2 weeks. Unfractionated whole blood was collected in Tempus Blood RNA tubes, and total RNA was extracted from that blood. As TCR sequencing controls, roughly 5 healthy volunteers were used, with blood taken at day 0, 2 weeks and 6 weeks. CDR1 and CDR2 are read off the germline V gene as SGHTA and FQGNSA. V drops 1 base and J drops 4 bases, leaving 11 bases in between. The CDR3 runs 15 amino acids, cysteine and phenylalanine included. Only the CDR3 portion is preserved as DNA: 45 bases, with reading frame beginning at the first base. Beyond this particular receptor, the publication reports: No change with DPC sensitization was found in the number of TCRs above 1 in 1000 frequency, and no evidence of global repertoire structure alterations was found. Repeated subsampling changed both the strength of the expansion versus patch-test correlation and the threshold at which that correlation became significant.

To prepare the library, RACE was applied. Sequencing used a NextSeq 500. During library preparation, unique molecular identifiers were attached to individual cDNA molecules so that TCRs could be counted quantitatively and reproducibly. The paper's processing steps were these. The median number of TCRs per sample was 85,000 to 100,000, ranging from roughly 23,224 to 690,600. The Decombinator software suite was used to annotate V, J and CDR3 in the TCR reads. For PS versus PT1 abundance plots, all samples were subsampled to the same number of TCRs (28,000). TCRs were defined as expanded if absent before sensitization and observed at least eight times at the 2-week time point. Using fastp at Q25 and MiXCR, TCRdb reprocessed the public reads and kept productive beta chains. Each entry is one CDR3 protein sequence, shown with its most common DNA and genes. These V and J calls derive from TCRdb rather than the authors' analysis. The sample data list tens of thousands of distinct CDR3 sequences, and roughly 4% of these were observed just once. Of the sample, 1.5% to 2% is held by the ten largest clones.

This sequence originates from a female donor in good health. Some clones in this sample may be carry-over from other donors' samples. The sequence joins TRBV7-2 to TRBJ1-5, with the D gene not confidently named. The sequenced material came from whole blood. CDR3 reads: CASSLGGFRNQPQHF. The bases are TGTGCCAGCAGCTTAGGAGGATTTAGAAATCAGCCCCAGCATTTT.